The 30 T cell receptor beta chains in this list originate from one sample, sequenced in a study of T cells in Graves' hyperthyroidism and ophthalmopathy (dated by TCRdb to between 2017 and 2020). The library was generated by multiplex PCR. Instrument on record: Illumina HiSeq 2000. Amplification of TCR beta CDR3 regions was carried out from RNA transcripts. A first-round RT-PCR of the TCR CDR3 used the HTBI primer set with the Qiagen OneStep RT-PCR kit. The raw public reads went through TCRdb reprocessing: fastp at Q25, MiXCR clone calling, in-frame beta chains kept. Every entry covers one CDR3 protein and lists the most common genes and DNA from its rows. In all, the sample holds more than 500,000 distinct CDR3 sequences, and 46% of those were seen once. The ten largest clones represent around 44% of the sample. The sample comprised peripheral blood or thyroid tissue (not recorded which). These receptors were collected from an adult woman with Graves' disease, either hyperthyroidism or ophthalmopathy (not recorded which).

The chain recombines TRBV5-1 with TRBJ1-1; D may be TRBD1 (5 bases). This CDR3 is built from 16 residues. The V end lost 1 base, the J end lost 6 bases, and 19 bases lay between the germline ends. The germline V gene has CDR1 SGHRS and CDR2 YFSETQ. The CDR3 protein is CASSLLLAGRESEAFF. In DNA form, the CDR3 reads TGCGCCAGCAGCTTGTTGTTAGCGGGACGCGAGTCTGAAGCTTTCTTT.

On this clonotype itself: A single base separates this from a much larger clone, so it may be a read error. The chain is built from TRBV5-1 and TRBJ1-4, with 8 bases identical to TRBD1. The germline gives CDR1 SGHRS, CDR2 YFSETQ. There are 13 residues in the CDR3. CDR3 amino acids: CASSSTGVEKLLF. CDR3 nucleotides: TGCGCCAGCAGCTCGACAGGGGTCGAAAAACTGCTTTTT.

The sample holds many counts of this clonotype. The chain uses TRBV14 and TRBJ1-3; no clear D gene. Trimming took 6 bases from V and 0 from J, leaving 6 bases between them. Germline lookup yields CDR1 SGHDN and CDR2 FVKESK. The CDR3 extends over 13 amino acids. Here the CDR3 reads CASSKGSGNTIYF. The CDR3 nucleotides are TGTGCCAGCAGTAAGGGCTCTGGAAACACCATATATTTT.

This chain joins TRBV10-3 and TRBJ2-5; D is unclear. The ends were cut back, 0 bases at V and 9 bases at J, with 20 bases in the middle. Per germline, CDR1 ENHRY and CDR2 SYGVKD. The CDR3 loop spans 16 amino acids. CDR3 DNA sequence: TGTGCCATCAGTGAGTCGTGGTTGGGAAGCAATCAGCCCCAGTACTTC. This encodes CAISESWLGSNQPQYF.

The V call is TRBV7-8, the J call TRBJ1-2, with D tentatively TRBD1 (5 bases). CDR1 SGHVS and CDR2 FQNEAQ come from the germline V gene. With 5 bases removed from V and 8 bases from J, the gap between germline ends came to 15 bases. This CDR3 has 13 amino acids. The CDR3 sequence is CASSVRVGSGYTF. CDR3 bases: TGTGCCAGCAGCGTCAGGGTTGGTAGCGGCTACACCTTC.

This clonotype has a handful of counts. The CDR3 sequence is CSSTGGLYEQYF. In nucleotides, the CDR3 is TGCAGCTCGACAGGGGGCCTCTACGAGCAGTACTTC. The V gene is TRBV29-1, the J gene TRBJ2-7, with 10 bases matching TRBD1. J gave up 3 bases and V 8 bases, and 4 bases lay outside the gene matches. The CDR3 extends over 12 amino acids. CDR1 and CDR2 (germline): SQVTM, ANQGSEA.

The genes are TRBV29-1 and TRBJ1-5, with D unclear. The V and J ends lost 7 bases and 7 bases respectively, with 14 bases between them. This CDR3 comprises 12 residues. CDR1 is SQVTM and CDR2 is ANQGSEA in the germline V gene. The CDR3 sequence is CSAQTRGQPQHF. CDR3 nucleotide sequence: TGCAGCGCCCAGACGAGAGGCCAGCCCCAGCATTTT.

The gene calls are TRBV7-8 and TRBJ2-7; TRBD1 is a possible D gene (6 bases). V shed 8 bases and J shed 3 bases, with 20 bases lying between them. The V gene's germline CDR1 is SGHVS and CDR2 FQNEAQ. CDR3 length: 15 residues. This CDR3 reads CASGRLAGQLYEQYF. DNA of the CDR3: TGTGCCAGCGGCCGATTGGCCGGACAGCTCTACGAGCAGTACTTC.

The genes are TRBV7-2 and TRBJ2-6; TRBD1 is a possible D gene (6 bases). V lost 2 bases, J lost 4 bases, and 12 bases lay in between. This CDR3 region has 16 residues. Per germline, CDR1 SGHTA and CDR2 FQGNSA. Written as DNA, the CDR3 is TGTGCCAGCAGCTTACATCCAGGGGTCGGGGCCAACGTCCTGACTTTC. Translated: CASSLHPGVGANVLTF.

Ten or more counts support this clonotype. The chain couples TRBV10-3 to TRBJ2-6, with D unresolved. The CDR3 consists of 12 residues. V lost 9 bases, J lost 0 bases, and 3 bases lay in between. Looked up from germline, CDR1 is ENHRY and CDR2 is SYGVKD. The DNA of the CDR3 is TGTGCCATGAACTCTGGGGCCAACGTCCTGACTTTC. This translates into CAMNSGANVLTF.

This clonotype has ten or more counts. The V gene is TRBV2, the J gene TRBJ2-5, with 7 nucleotides matching TRBD2. This CDR3 comprises 16 residues. With 0 bases clipped from V and 1 base from J, the junction kept 5 bases outside the gene matches. CDR1 SNHLY and CDR2 FYNNEI come from the germline V gene. CDR3 loop: CASSEAGGDPQETQYF. CDR3 DNA: TGTGCCAGCAGTGAAGCGGGGGGGGACCCCCAAGAGACCCAGTACTTC. The complete variable domain, with remaining parts taken from reference TRBV2 and TRBJ2-5, reads EPEVTQTPSHQVTQMGQEVILRCVPISNHLYFYWYRQILGQKVEFLVSFYNNEISEKSEIFDDQFSVERPDGSNFTLKIRSTKLEDSAMYFCASSEAGGDPQETQYFGPGTRLLVL.

This clonotype has ten or more counts. This chain connects TRBV6-5 to TRBJ2-5; no definite D call. Germline assignment: CDR1 MNHEY and CDR2 SVGAGI. V was clipped by 6 bases and J by 5 bases, with 13 bases between them. The CDR3 runs to 13 residues. The CDR3 is CASSDAPAETQYF. CDR3 DNA: TGTGCCAGCAGCGATGCCCCGGCGGAGACCCAGTACTTC.

The sample holds many counts of this clonotype. The V and J genes are TRBV12-3 or TRBV12-4 and TRBJ1-2; 9 nucleotides match TRBD1. The CDR3 is 13 residues long. Trimming took 8 bases from V and 8 from J; bases not matched to a gene: 9. This chain's CDR3 is CASQQGASVGYTF. CDR3 in DNA: TGTGCCAGCCAACAGGGGGCGTCGGTCGGCTACACCTTC.

This chain joins TRBV7-9 and TRBJ2-5; TRBD2 aligns across 13 bases. The CDR3 loop spans 17 amino acids. Germline CDR1 is SEHNR and CDR2 is FQNEAQ (reference sequence). V lost 5 bases, J lost 2 bases, and 8 bases stayed unmatched. CDR3 nucleotides: TGTGCCAGCAGCGTCCCCGGGACTAGCGGGAATCAAGAGACCCAGTACTTC. It yields the protein CASSVPGTSGNQETQYF. Together with reference TRBV7-9 and TRBJ2-5, the CDR3 gives the full variable domain: DTGVSQNPRHKITKRGQNVTFRCDPISEHNRLYWYRQTLGQGPEFLTYFQNEAQLEKSRLLSDRFSAERPKGSFSTLEIQRTEQGDSAMYLCASSVPGTSGNQETQYFGPGTRLLVL.

This clonotype was seen many times. The J gene is TRBJ2-7, the V gene TRBV5-1, with 9 bases aligning to TRBD2. CDR1 is SGHRS, CDR2 YFSETQ, per germline. The CDR3 extends over 14 amino acids. V lost 5 bases and J lost 6; bases outside the gene matches: 9. The CDR3 sequence is CASSYSGSSSEQYF. CDR3 in DNA: TGCGCCAGCAGTTATAGCGGGAGTTCTAGCGAGCAGTACTTC.

This chain connects TRBV29-1 to TRBJ1-2, with no clear D. The CDR3 extends over 12 amino acids. V was clipped by 6 bases and J by 8 bases, with 16 bases between them. CDR1 and CDR2 from the germline V gene are SQVTM and ANQGSEA. The CDR3 is CSVRTAKSGYTF. The CDR3 DNA reads as TGCAGCGTGCGGACGGCGAAATCGGGCTACACCTTC.

This clonotype was counted many times. This sequence joins TRBV6-6 and TRBJ2-7, with 10 bases lining up with TRBD1. Germline CDR1 MNHNY, CDR2 SVGAGI (reference sequence). CDR3 length equals 13 residues. The V and J ends lost 6 bases and 5 bases, in that order; junction bases with no gene match: 4. This CDR3 is CASSRQGANEQYF. Written as DNA, the CDR3 is TGTGCCAGCAGCCGACAGGGGGCGAACGAGCAGTACTTC.

This clonotype came up many times. J is TRBJ2-7 and V is TRBV7-2, with D maybe TRBD2 (6 bases). Germline-derived CDR1 and CDR2 are SGHTA and FQGNSA. V lost 1 base and J lost 4, with 11 bases in between. This CDR3 is built from 14 residues. The CDR3 DNA reads as TGTGCCAGCAGCTTAGAAGGCGGAGGGTACGAGCAGTACTTC. It is translated as CASSLEGGGYEQYF.

This clonotype was seen many times. CDR3 protein: CASSLTTGGGNYGYTF. The CDR3 DNA is TGTGCCAGCAGCCTTACCACAGGGGGGGGTAACTATGGCTACACCTTC. The chain recombines TRBV4-2 with TRBJ1-2; 8 bases fit TRBD1. The CDR3 has 16 amino acids. From germline, CDR1 is LGHNA and CDR2 YNFKEQ. The J segment lost 1 base and the V segment lost 4 bases, leaving 8 bases of the junction unmatched.

This clonotype has a single count. The V gene is TRBV10-3, the J gene TRBJ1-2, with D hard to call. Germline V gene lookup returns CDR1 ENHRY and CDR2 SYGVKD. This CDR3 is 13 amino acids long. The V and J ends lost 3 bases and 4 bases respectively, with 9 bases between them. CDR3 sequence (DNA): TGTGCCATCAGTGATCCTGGACTCTATGGCTACACCTTC. Amino acids: CAISDPGLYGYTF.

This clonotype was observed once. DNA for the CDR3: TGTGCCAGCAGCCCAAAGGTGGCCACACCGGAGCCCCAGTACTTC. It translates to CASSPKVATPEPQYF. V is TRBV7-8 and J is TRBJ2-5; D not certain. Germline V gives CDR1 SGHVS, CDR2 FQNEAQ. The CDR3 loop spans 15 amino acids. Trimming shortened V by 5 bases and J by 9 bases, and 22 bases separated the two germline ends.

This clonotype was seen ten or more times. This sequence joins TRBV20-1 and TRBJ2-2, with 8 bases that match TRBD2. The length of the CDR3 is 15 residues. Germline V gene data show CDR1 as DFQATT and CDR2 as SNEGSKA (reference sequence). With 0 bases clipped from V and 7 bases from J, the junction kept 7 bases outside the gene matches. This chain's CDR3 is CSAREVAGGVGELFF. The CDR3 DNA reads as TGCAGTGCTAGAGAGGTGGCGGGAGGTGTCGGGGAGCTGTTTTTT.

The chain is built from TRBV25-1 and TRBJ2-2, with 8 bases matching TRBD1. Germline CDR1 MGHDK, CDR2 SYGVNS. The length of the CDR3 is 15 residues. With 6 bases clipped from V and 0 bases from J, the junction kept 3 bases outside the gene matches. CDR3 coding DNA: TGTGCCAGCAGCCGACAGGGGCCGAACACCGGGGAGCTGTTTTTT. Its translation: CASSRQGPNTGELFF. Full variable domain (missing parts from reference TRBV25-1 and TRBJ2-2): EADIYQTPRYLVIGTGKKITLECSQTMGHDKMYWYQQDPGMELHLIHYSYGVNSTEKGDLSSESTVSRIRTEHFPLTLESARPSHTSQYLCASSRQGPNTGELFFGEGSRLTVL.

V and J are TRBV20-1 and TRBJ2-1; D is undetermined. The CDR3 runs 14 residues. Per germline, CDR1 DFQATT and CDR2 SNEGSKA (reference sequence). The germline V and J ends were trimmed by 1 base and 0 bases, with 7 bases remaining between them. Written as DNA, the CDR3 is TGCAGTGCTAGAGTGGCGTACTCCTACAATGAGCAGTTCTTC. Translated, it gives CSARVAYSYNEQFF.

The gene calls are TRBV19 and TRBJ1-2; TRBD1 might be the D (5 bases). The CDR3 consists of 14 residues. The germline V gene has CDR1 LNHDA and CDR2 SQIVND (reference sequence). V gave up 7 bases and J gave up 2 bases, with 14 bases separating them. The CDR3 DNA reads TGTGCCAGTAAGGAGACAGTGACGAACTATGGCTACACCTTC. This gives the protein CASKETVTNYGYTF.

V is TRBV10-3 and J is TRBJ1-6; 9 bases fit TRBD1. CDR3 length: 15 residues. Germline lookup yields CDR1 ENHRY and CDR2 SYGVKD. The trim removed 10 bases at V and 5 bases at J, leaving 9 bases unmatched. The CDR3 region is CASTRGQGHNSPLHF. In nucleotides, the CDR3 is TGTGCCAGCACCCGAGGACAGGGGCATAATTCACCCCTCCACTTT.

This clonotype has only one observation. This chain uses TRBV20-1 with TRBJ2-5; 10 bases are a match to TRBD2. The CDR3 is 14 residues long. Germline V CDR1 and CDR2: DFQATT, SNEGSKA (reference sequence). V shed 4 bases and J 4 bases; nucleotides not matched to a gene: 6. The CDR3 protein is CSATLAGAGETQYF. DNA of the CDR3: TGCAGTGCTACCCTAGCGGGAGCTGGAGAGACCCAGTACTTC.

This clonotype has ten or more counts. The chain combines TRBV10-3 with TRBJ1-6; D call uncertain. The CDR3 length is 16 residues. The germline V gene encodes CDR1 ENHRY and CDR2 SYGVKD. Trimming took off 4 bases at V and 10 bases at J, with 20 bases between the two ends. CDR3 bases: TGTGCCATCAGTGTAGATCGAGGGTCCGGAAAGTCACCCCTCCACTTT. This codes for CAISVDRGSGKSPLHF.

This clonotype was observed many times. This may arise from a read error, as a much more abundant clone is one base away. V and J are TRBV6-6 and TRBJ1-1; no clear D gene. The V end lost 6 bases, the J end lost 4 bases, and 3 bases lay between the germline ends. Germline V lookup: CDR1 MNHNY, CDR2 SVGAGI (reference sequence). This CDR3 spans 10 amino acids. This CDR3 reads CASRFTEAFF. The CDR3 region has the DNA TGTGCCAGCAGATTCACTGAAGCTTTCTTT.

The chain recombines TRBV11-2 with TRBJ1-2; 7 bases are a match to TRBD1. With V trimmed by 5 bases and J by 7 bases, 16 bases remained unmatched. Germline CDR1 SGHAT, CDR2 FQNNGV. The CDR3 sequence is 16 residues long. The CDR3 DNA sequence: TGTGCCAGCAGCCCAACCCTCGGACAGGTCGTATTTGGCTACACCTTC. Protein product: CASSPTLGQVVFGYTF.